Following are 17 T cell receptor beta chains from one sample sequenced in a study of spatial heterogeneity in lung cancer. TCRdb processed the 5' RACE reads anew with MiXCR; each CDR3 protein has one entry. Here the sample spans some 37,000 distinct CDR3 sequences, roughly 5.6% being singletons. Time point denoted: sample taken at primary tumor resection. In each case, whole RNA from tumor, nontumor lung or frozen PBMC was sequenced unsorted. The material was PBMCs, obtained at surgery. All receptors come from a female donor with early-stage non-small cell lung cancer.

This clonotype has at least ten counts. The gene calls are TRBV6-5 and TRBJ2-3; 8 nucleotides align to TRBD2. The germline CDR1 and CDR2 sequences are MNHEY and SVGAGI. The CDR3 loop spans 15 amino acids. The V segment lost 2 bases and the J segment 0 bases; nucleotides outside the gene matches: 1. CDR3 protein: CASSYASGSTDTQYF. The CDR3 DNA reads TGTGCCAGCAGTTACGCTAGCGGGAGCACAGATACGCAGTATTTT.

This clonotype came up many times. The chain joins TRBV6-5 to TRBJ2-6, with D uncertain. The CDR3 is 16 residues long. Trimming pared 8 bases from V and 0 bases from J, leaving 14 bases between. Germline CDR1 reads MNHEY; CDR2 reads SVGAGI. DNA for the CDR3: TGTGCCAGCCGCCGAAGAAACCTCTCTGGGGCCAACGTCCTGACTTTC. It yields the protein CASRRRNLSGANVLTF.

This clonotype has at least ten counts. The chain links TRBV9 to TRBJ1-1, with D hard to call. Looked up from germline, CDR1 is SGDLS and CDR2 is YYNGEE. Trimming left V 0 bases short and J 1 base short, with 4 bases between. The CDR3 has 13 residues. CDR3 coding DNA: TGTGCCAGCAGCGTAGCCGCGAACACTGAAGCTTTCTTT. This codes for CASSVAANTEAFF.

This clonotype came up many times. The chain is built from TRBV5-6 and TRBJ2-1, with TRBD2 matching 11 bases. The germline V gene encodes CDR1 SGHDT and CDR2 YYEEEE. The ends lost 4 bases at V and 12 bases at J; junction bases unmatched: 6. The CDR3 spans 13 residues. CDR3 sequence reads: CASSTGLAVAQFF. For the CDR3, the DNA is TGTGCCAGCAGCACGGGACTAGCGGTGGCGCAGTTCTTC.

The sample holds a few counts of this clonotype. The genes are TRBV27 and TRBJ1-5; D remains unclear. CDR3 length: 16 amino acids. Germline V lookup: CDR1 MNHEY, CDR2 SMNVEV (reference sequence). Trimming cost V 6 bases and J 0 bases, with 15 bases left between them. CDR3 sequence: CASSPLAVDSNQPQHF. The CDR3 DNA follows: TGTGCCAGCAGCCCTCTTGCAGTAGATAGCAATCAGCCCCAGCATTTT.

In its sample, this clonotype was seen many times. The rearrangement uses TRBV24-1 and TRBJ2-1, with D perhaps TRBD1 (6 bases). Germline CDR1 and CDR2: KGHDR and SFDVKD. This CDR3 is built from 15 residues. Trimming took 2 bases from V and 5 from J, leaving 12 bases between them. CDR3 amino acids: CATSDSQGWHNEQFF. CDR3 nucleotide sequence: TGTGCCACCAGTGATTCGCAGGGGTGGCACAATGAGCAGTTCTTC.

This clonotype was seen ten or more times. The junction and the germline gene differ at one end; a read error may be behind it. CDR3 loop: CASSLATGSYEQYF. DNA for the CDR3: TGTGCTAGCAGCTTAGCCACGGGCTCCTACGAGCAGTACTTC. This chain joins TRBV7-7 and TRBJ2-7; D unresolved. This CDR3 comprises 14 residues. Looked up from germline, CDR1 is SSHAT and CDR2 is FNYEAQ (reference sequence). Looking up the rest from reference TRBV7-7 and TRBJ2-7 gives the full variable domain: GAGVSQSPRYKVTKRGQDVTLRCDPISSHATLYWYQQALGQGPEFLTYFNYEAQPDKSGLPSDRFSAERPEGSISTLTIQRTEQRDSAMYRCASSLATGSYEQYFGPGTRLTVT.

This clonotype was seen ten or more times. CDR3 DNA: TGTGCCAGCAGTTTATGGACAGTCACCGGGGAGCTGTTTTTT. Amino acids: CASSLWTVTGELFF. The chain carries TRBV27 and TRBJ2-2; D possibly corresponds to TRBD1 (6 bases). V was trimmed by 1 base and J by 4 bases, leaving 7 bases between them. The CDR3 is 14 amino acids. Germline lookup yields CDR1 MNHEY and CDR2 SMNVEV (reference sequence).

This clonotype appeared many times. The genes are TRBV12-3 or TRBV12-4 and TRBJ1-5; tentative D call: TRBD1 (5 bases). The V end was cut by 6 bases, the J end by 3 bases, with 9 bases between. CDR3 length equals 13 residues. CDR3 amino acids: CASREQVNQPQHF. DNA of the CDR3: TGTGCCAGCAGGGAACAGGTCAATCAGCCCCAGCATTTT.

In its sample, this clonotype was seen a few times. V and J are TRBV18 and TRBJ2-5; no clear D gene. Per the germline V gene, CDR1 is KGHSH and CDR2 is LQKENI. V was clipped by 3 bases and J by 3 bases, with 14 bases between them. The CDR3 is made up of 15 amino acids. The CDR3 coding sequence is TGTGCCAGCTCACCCGCCAGGAGTAAGGAAGAGACCCAGTACTTC. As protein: CASSPARSKEETQYF.

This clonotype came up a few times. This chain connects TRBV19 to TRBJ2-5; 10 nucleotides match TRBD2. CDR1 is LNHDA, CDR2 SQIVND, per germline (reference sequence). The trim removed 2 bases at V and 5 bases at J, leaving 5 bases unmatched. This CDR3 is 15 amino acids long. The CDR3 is CASSISGGALETQYF. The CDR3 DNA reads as TGTGCCAGTAGTATAAGCGGGGGGGCACTGGAGACCCAGTACTTC.

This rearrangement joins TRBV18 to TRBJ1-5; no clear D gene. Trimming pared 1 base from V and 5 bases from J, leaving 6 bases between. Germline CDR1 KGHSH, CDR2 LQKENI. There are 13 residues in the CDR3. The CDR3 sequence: CASSPRSDQPQHF. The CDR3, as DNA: TGTGCCAGCTCACCACGCTCGGATCAGCCCCAGCATTTT.

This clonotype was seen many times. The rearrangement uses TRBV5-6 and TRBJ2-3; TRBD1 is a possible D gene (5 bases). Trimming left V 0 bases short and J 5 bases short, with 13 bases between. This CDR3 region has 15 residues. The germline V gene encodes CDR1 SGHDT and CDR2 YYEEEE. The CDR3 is CASSLVMGPGDTQYF. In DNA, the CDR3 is TGTGCCAGCAGCTTGGTGATGGGGCCGGGAGATACGCAGTATTTT.

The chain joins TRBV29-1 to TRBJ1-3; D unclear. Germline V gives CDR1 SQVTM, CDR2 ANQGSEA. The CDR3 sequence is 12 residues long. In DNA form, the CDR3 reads TGCAGTACGGGCTTGGGGGGAAACACCATATATTTT. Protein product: CSTGLGGNTIYF.

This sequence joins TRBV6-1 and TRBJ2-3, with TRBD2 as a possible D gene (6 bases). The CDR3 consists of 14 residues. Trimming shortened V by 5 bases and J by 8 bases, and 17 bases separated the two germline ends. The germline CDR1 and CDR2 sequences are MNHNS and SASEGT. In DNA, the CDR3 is TGTGCCAGCAGTCGGGAGCCGGGACTTAGTACGCAGTATTTT. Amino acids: CASSREPGLSTQYF.

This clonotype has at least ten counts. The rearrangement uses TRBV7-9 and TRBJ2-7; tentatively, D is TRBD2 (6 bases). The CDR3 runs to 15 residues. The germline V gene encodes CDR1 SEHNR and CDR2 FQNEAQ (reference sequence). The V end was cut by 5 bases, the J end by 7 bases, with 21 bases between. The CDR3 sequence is CASSPPGHSAGEQYF. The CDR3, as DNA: TGTGCCAGCAGCCCCCCAGGTCACTCGGCGGGGGAGCAGTACTTC.

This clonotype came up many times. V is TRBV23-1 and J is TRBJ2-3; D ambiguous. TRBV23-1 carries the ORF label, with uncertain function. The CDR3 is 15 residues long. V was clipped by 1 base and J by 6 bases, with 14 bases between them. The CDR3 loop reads CASSQCPRRLDTQYF. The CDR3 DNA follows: TGCGCCAGCAGTCAATGCCCCAGGAGACTGGATACGCAGTATTTT.